The entry below describes one TCR beta chain. The sample comes from a study of T cell responses to AZD1222 COVID-19 vaccine. Produced via immunoSEQ multiplex PCR; TCRdb's table is partial and in-frame only. The data contain 90,000 to 150,000 clones, approximately 84% of them singletons. CDR1 and CDR2 (germline): MDHEN, SYDVKM. The CDR3 loop spans 14 amino acids. Trimming cost V 6 bases and J 11 bases; bases outside gene matches: 14. The specimen comprised peripheral blood, sampled on day 0 of AZD1222 vaccination. The chain couples TRBV28 to TRBJ2-7, with 9 nucleotides matching TRBD1. This TCR was sampled from an adult in good health. The chain's CDR3 is CASSTPGQGLLEYF. CDR3 sequence (DNA): TGTGCCAGCAGCACGCCGGGACAGGGCTTATTGGAGTACTTC.